Below, 21 T cell receptor beta chains from the same sample are listed, as sequenced in a study of blood T cells in healthy people across ages. Alongside a J-beta primer mix, a sample-barcoded 5' primer served in a second PCR lasting about 6 to 11 cycles. TCRdb re-analysed the 5' RACE reads in MiXCR, keeping a single row per CDR3 protein. The data contain about 1.8 million distinct CDR3 sequences, around 48% of them singletons. The specimen was blood. Receptor source: a woman in her forties in good health.

This chain uses TRBV27 with TRBJ2-7; D is unresolved. V was pared by 10 bases and J by 6 bases, with 16 bases between. There are 12 residues in the CDR3. Germline loops: CDR1 MNHEY, CDR2 SMNVEV (reference sequence). The CDR3 DNA follows: TGTGCCATCTCTCCCAGGTTGGGCGAGCAGTACTTC. It encodes CAISPRLGEQYF.

The V and J genes are TRBV21-1 and TRBJ1-6; the table's D call, TRBD1, was not checked against the DNA. TRBV21-1 is termed a pseudogene. The CDR3 totals 18 residues. The DNA of the CDR3 is TGTGCCAGCAGCCACAGGGGATCTCCTCGGCCCTATAATTCACCCCTCCACTTT. It yields the protein CASSHRGSPRPYNSPLHF.

Concerning this clonotype itself: Mismatch with germline at one junction end may stem from a read error. The V call is TRBV5-6, the J call TRBJ2-3, with 7 bases that match TRBD1. Germline-derived CDR1 and CDR2 are SGHDT and YYEEEE. There are 15 residues in the CDR3. CDR3 in amino acids: CASSLPGQNTDAQYF. In nucleotides, the CDR3 is TGTGCCAGCAGCCTCCCGGGACAGAACACAGATGCGCAGTATTTT.

The CDR3 bases are TGTGCCAGCAGGTCAATTAATAGGGGACAGCTCAATGAGCAGTTCTTC. This sequence encodes CASRSINRGQLNEQFF. V gene TRBV28 combines with J gene TRBJ2-1; 7 nucleotides align to TRBD1. Trimming at V came to 6 bases and at J to 6 bases, leaving 14 bases not matched to a gene. The CDR3 has 16 amino acids. The germline CDR1 and CDR2 sequences are MDHEN and SYDVKM.

The chain couples TRBV28 to TRBJ2-3, with no clear D. The V gene lost 9 bases and the J gene lost 6 bases, with 16 bases spanning the gap. CDR1 is MDHEN, CDR2 SYDVKM, per germline. This CDR3 contains 13 residues. In DNA, the CDR3 is TGTGCCAGTAGCATGACCCGGGCGGATACGCAGTATTTT. This sequence encodes CASSMTRADTQYF.

V and J are TRBV27 and TRBJ2-3; no clear D gene. The V and J ends lost 3 bases and 6 bases respectively, with 10 bases between them. Per germline, CDR1 MNHEY and CDR2 SMNVEV (reference sequence). The CDR3 is 13 residues long. This chain's CDR3 is CASSFVVGDTQYF. CDR3 sequence (DNA): TGTGCCAGCAGTTTCGTGGTTGGGGATACGCAGTATTTT.

The rearrangement joins TRBV25-1 to TRBJ1-1; no definite D call. The CDR3 sequence is 11 residues long. CDR1 is MGHDK and CDR2 is SYGVNS in the germline V gene. V shed 8 bases and J shed 0 bases, with 4 bases lying between them. CDR3 sequence (DNA): TGTGCCAGCTACTTGAACACTGAAGCTTTCTTT. It yields the protein CASYLNTEAFF.

This clonotype came up a few times. The chain carries TRBV20-1 and TRBJ2-5; D is unclear. Deletions cut 4 bases from V and 2 bases from J, with 11 bases between. Germline assignment: CDR1 DFQATT and CDR2 SNEGSKA (reference sequence). There are 13 residues in the CDR3. The CDR3: CSATWTGQETQYF. The CDR3 bases are TGCAGTGCTACCTGGACCGGACAAGAGACCCAGTACTTC.

J is TRBJ1-1 and V is TRBV28; no definite D call. CDR1 is MDHEN and CDR2 is SYDVKM in the germline V gene. The V end was cut by 8 bases, the J end by 5 bases, with 18 bases between. This CDR3 is 14 amino acids long. CDR3 sequence reads: CASLPSGPGTEAFF. The CDR3 DNA reads TGTGCCAGCCTCCCCTCGGGCCCGGGGACTGAAGCTTTCTTT.

This sequence joins TRBV9 and TRBJ2-3; D is unresolved. Germline assignment: CDR1 SGDLS and CDR2 YYNGEE. This CDR3 region has 12 residues. Trimming left V 0 bases short and J 12 bases short, with 11 bases between. The CDR3 DNA follows: TGTGCCAGCAGCGTAGAAGGCCTCCTTCAGTATTTT. Protein product: CASSVEGLLQYF. Full variable domain (missing parts from reference TRBV9 and TRBJ2-3): DSGVTQTPKHLITATGQRVTLRCSPRSGDLSVYWYQQSLDQGLQFLIQYYNGEERAKGNILERFSAQQFPDLHSELNLSSLELGDSALYFCASSVEGLLQYFGPGTRLTVL.

The chain links TRBV27 to TRBJ1-2; weak D call: TRBD1 (5 bases). Germline loops: CDR1 MNHEY, CDR2 SMNVEV (reference sequence). V dropped 7 bases and J dropped 7 bases, with 13 bases sitting between them. CDR3 length: 12 amino acids. The CDR3 region is CASKRGSGGYTF. CDR3 coding DNA: TGTGCCAGCAAACGGGGGTCCGGTGGCTACACCTTC.

In its sample, this clonotype was seen once. The rearrangement uses TRBV27 and TRBJ2-7, with D uncertain. V was pared by 4 bases and J by 2 bases, with 6 bases between. Germline CDR1 MNHEY, CDR2 SMNVEV (reference sequence). The CDR3 loop spans 12 amino acids. CDR3 nucleotides: TGTGCCAGCAGTTATTACACCTACGAGCAGTACTTC. The encoded protein is CASSYYTYEQYF.

This clonotype showed up just a few times. This chain links TRBV24-1 with TRBJ2-7; 10 bases are shared with TRBD1. The end of the DNA aligns better with TRBJ2-5, so the J call may be wrong. This CDR3 has 15 residues. Germline V gives CDR1 KGHDR, CDR2 SFDVKD. The CDR3 region is CATSDPGTGVKTQYF. In DNA, the CDR3 is TGTGCCACCAGTGACCCCGGGACAGGGGTAAAGACCCAGTACTTC.

This clonotype has a count of ten or more. This chain joins TRBV29-1 and TRBJ2-3; no clear D. Germline CDR1 reads SQVTM; CDR2 reads ANQGSEA. V dropped 5 bases and J dropped 1 base, with 7 bases sitting between them. The CDR3 is made up of 12 amino acids. The CDR3 coding sequence is TGCAGCGTTAGTGAGGGCACAGATACGCAGTATTTT. Translating gives CSVSEGTDTQYF.

As to this clonotype: The junction does not match germline at one end; this may be a read error. The chain couples TRBV27 to TRBJ1-2, with 7 bases identical to TRBD1. Looked up from germline, CDR1 is MNHEY and CDR2 is SMNVEV (reference sequence). The CDR3 loop spans 16 amino acids. The CDR3 loop is CASSLSGTVMVYGYTF. CDR3 sequence (DNA): TGTGCCAGCAGTCTATCGGGGACAGTTATGGTCTATGGCTACACCTTC.

The chain recombines TRBV7-2 with TRBJ2-1; D remains ambiguous. V was cut by 4 bases and J by 4 bases, with 14 bases left in between. Germline assignment: CDR1 SGHTA and CDR2 FQGNSA. There are 15 residues in the CDR3. This CDR3 reads CASSSQPLLYNEQFF. The CDR3, as DNA: TGTGCCAGCAGCTCACAACCCTTACTTTACAATGAGCAGTTCTTC.

The J gene is TRBJ2-3, the V gene TRBV15; D not certain. Germline-derived CDR1 and CDR2 are LNHNV and YYDKDF (reference sequence). This CDR3 has 14 residues. Trimming stripped 3 bases from V and 1 base from J, with 8 bases between. The CDR3 DNA follows: TGTGCCACCAGCAGCAAAAGGGGCACAGATACGCAGTATTTT. Its protein product is CATSSKRGTDTQYF.

CDR3 in amino acids: CASSSRGQADTQYF. The CDR3 nucleotides read TGTGCCAGCAGCTCCAGGGGGCAGGCAGATACGCAGTATTTT. The V and J genes are TRBV7-8 and TRBJ2-3; 8 nucleotides align to TRBD1. The J segment lost 4 bases and the V segment lost 4 bases, leaving 4 bases of the junction unmatched. The CDR3 totals 14 residues. CDR1 is SGHVS, CDR2 FQNEAQ, per germline.

CDR3 loop: CASSYAGQGVYEQYF. Here the CDR3 DNA reads TGTGCCAGCAGTTACGCAGGACAGGGAGTCTACGAGCAGTACTTC. The rearrangement joins TRBV6-5 to TRBJ2-7; 8 bases match TRBD1. CDR1 and CDR2 from the germline V gene are MNHEY and SVGAGI. This CDR3 contains 15 residues. V was clipped by 2 bases and J by 3 bases; unmatched bases: 6.

The V call is TRBV7-8, the J call TRBJ2-1; the match to TRBD2 covers 10 bases. Germline loops: CDR1 SGHVS, CDR2 FQNEAQ. V dropped 3 bases and J dropped 8; count of bases not matched to a gene: 13. The CDR3 length is 17 residues. CDR3 sequence: CASSFVSGGARVDEQFF. In DNA, the CDR3 is TGTGCCAGCAGCTTTGTAAGCGGGGGGGCCCGGGTGGATGAGCAGTTCTTC.

The chain uses TRBV20-1 and TRBJ2-4; 10 bases agree with TRBD2. Unmatched junction bases numbered 8, after V lost 0 bases and J lost 0 bases. The CDR3 has 18 residues. The germline V gene has CDR1 DFQATT and CDR2 SNEGSKA (reference sequence). CDR3 sequence: CSARERTSGPIAKNIQYF. CDR3 DNA: TGCAGTGCTAGAGAACGGACTAGCGGACCCATAGCCAAAAACATTCAGTACTTC.